This T cell receptor (beta chain) is from a study of patients and donors after allogeneic stem cell transplantation. Using its own MiXCR run on the RT-PCR reads, TCRdb lists one record per CDR3 protein. The sample has some 960,000 distinct CDR3 sequences, roughly 18% seen once. This clonotype was observed a few times. Germline lookup yields CDR1 LNHDA and CDR2 SQIVND (reference sequence). This CDR3 has 14 amino acids. Trimming removed 3 bases from V and 6 bases from J; junction bases left unmatched: 8. The genes are TRBV19 and TRBJ2-7; 7 positions agree with TRBD1. Sequencing was carried out using blood, either unsorted or a sorted T cell fraction (not recorded which). The sequence was collected from a human donor who was either an allogeneic HSCT recipient or a stem cell or donor lymphocyte infusion donor (not recorded which). It is not recorded whose cells these are; they may come from a transplant donor. CDR3 nucleotides: TGTGCCAGTAGTATTGTGACAGGGCCGGGCGAGCAGTACTTC. It encodes CASSIVTGPGEQYF.